These 17 T cell receptor beta chains were sequenced from one sample in a study of T cells in women clearing cervical HPV infection. The table came from immunoSEQ multiplex PCR; TCRdb's copy has only in-frame clones and leaves some out. This listing includes under 40,000 clones. Material: blood buffy coat. The receptors derive from a woman aged 18-70 years with a cervical HPV16 infection that either progressed to CIN3+ or cleared (not recorded which).

Comments on this clone: Sequencing ends 3 residues short of the CDR3 end; the germline J gene provides the rest. The rearrangement links TRBV2 to TRBJ2-7; D unresolved. This CDR3 is built from 13 residues. Germline V gene sequence: CDR1 SNHLY, CDR2 FYNNEI. The V end was cut by 2 bases, the J end by 2 bases, with 7 bases between. CDR3 DNA (partial): TGTGCCAGCAGTGAACCTACCCCCTACGAG. Its protein product is CASSEPTPYE. The whole CDR3 is CASSEPTPYEQYF.

Note on this clone: The CDR3 extends 3 residues past the end of the read, so its final part is completed from the germline J gene. This chain uses TRBV29-1 with TRBJ2-5; TRBD1 matches at 8 bases. V dropped 5 bases and J dropped 5; count of bases not matched to a gene: 13. The CDR3 consists of 15 residues. CDR1 is SQVTM, CDR2 ANQGSEA, per germline. Partial CDR3 DNA: TGCAGCGTTCCCCGTGACAGGGGTACCGGGGAGACC. This translates into CSVPRDRGTGET. The full CDR3 protein reads CSVPRDRGTGETQYF.

On this clone itself: Read data end 3 residues before the CDR3 end; the end is taken from the germline J gene. The chain combines TRBV7-9 with TRBJ2-3; 10 nucleotides line up with TRBD2. The CDR3 spans 15 residues. Germline assignment: CDR1 SEHNR and CDR2 FQNEAQ (reference sequence). The DNA read from the CDR3 is TGTGCCAGCAGCTTAATAATAGCGGGAGGTGAGGCG. Its translation: CASSLIIAGGEA. In full, the CDR3 is CASSLIIAGGEAQYF. Full variable domain (outside the CDR3, taken from reference TRBV7-9 and TRBJ2-3): DTGVSQNPRHKITKRGQNVTFRCDPISEHNRLYWYRQTLGQGPEFLTYFQNEAQLEKSRLLSDRFSAERPKGSFSTLEIQRTEQGDSAMYLCASSLIIAGGEAQYFGPGTRLTVL.

The part of the CDR3 DNA that was read is TGTGCCAGCAAACCAACAATTCCAACTAATGAAAAA. Its translation is CASKPTIPTNEK. The entire CDR3 reads CASKPTIPTNEKLFF. The chain combines TRBV19 with TRBJ1-4; D ambiguous. The CDR3 end lies 3 residues beyond the end of the read and is filled in from the germline J gene. Germline CDR1 LNHDA, CDR2 SQIVND (reference sequence). This CDR3 comprises 15 residues. Between the trimmed V and J ends, which lost 9 bases and 0 bases, there was a span of 14 bases.

Details on this clone: Read sequence stops 3 residues before the CDR3 end, and the germline J gene provides the missing end. The V gene is TRBV6-2 or TRBV6-3, the J gene TRBJ2-7; 8 nucleotides align to TRBD1. Trimming removed 3 bases from V and 6 bases from J; junction bases left unmatched: 10. This CDR3 comprises 15 residues. From germline, CDR1 is MNHEY and CDR2 SVGEGT. The CDR3 spells CASSYATGGMAEQYF. CDR3 bases read: TGTGCCAGCAGTTATGCCACAGGGGGTATGGCCGAG.

Concerning this clone itself: The read ends 3 residues before the CDR3 terminus; that terminus is restored from the germline J gene. The chain couples TRBV20-1 to TRBJ2-1; 9 positions match TRBD1. Germline lookup yields CDR1 DFQATT and CDR2 SNEGSKA (reference sequence). V shed 6 bases and J 9 bases; nucleotides not matched to a gene: 18. The CDR3 totals 16 residues. This CDR3 reads CSAIDAGTGWDTEQFF. The part of the CDR3 DNA that was read is TGCAGTGCCATTGACGCCGGGACAGGGTGGGACACTGAG.

A word on this clone: The read is 3 residues too short to cover the CDR3 end, so that end is filled in from the germline J gene. V usage is TRBV5-6 and J usage is TRBJ1-6; TRBD1 might be the D (6 bases). The CDR3 covers 13 residues. Germline V CDR1 and CDR2: SGHDT, YYEEEE. Trimming removed 4 bases at V and 9 bases at J, with 11 bases between. CDR3 DNA, as far as it was read: TGTGCCAGCAGCGGGGCAGGGGTTTCACCC. It specifies CASSGAGVSP. The complete CDR3 protein is CASSGAGVSPLHF.

As regards this clone: The read halts 3 residues ahead of the CDR3 end, with the missing end drawn from the germline J gene. V usage is TRBV2 and J usage is TRBJ1-3; 9 bases map to TRBD1. The CDR3 totals 19 residues. After removal of 3 bases from V and 1 base from J, the junction contained 13 bases not matched to a gene. The germline V gene has CDR1 SNHLY and CDR2 FYNNEI. CDR3 sequence reads: CASSDPRTGEYWSGNTIYF. CDR3 bases read: TGTGCCAGCAGTGACCCACGGACAGGGGAGTATTGGTCTGGAAACACC.

On this clone: The read stops 3 residues short of the end of the CDR3; the missing end is completed from the germline J gene. This chain connects TRBV5-1 to TRBJ2-1; D not resolved. The CDR3 has 13 residues. Germline CDR1 SGHRS, CDR2 YFSETQ. The V gene lost 5 bases and the J gene lost 8 bases, with 14 bases spanning the gap. The CDR3 sequence: CASRAQEGHEQFF. The part of the CDR3 DNA that was read is TGCGCCAGCAGAGCCCAGGAAGGGCATGAG.

Comment on this clone: The observed sequence ends 3 residues before the CDR3 terminus, with the missing tail filled in from the germline J gene. The J gene is TRBJ2-3, the V gene TRBV6-4, with 7 bases identical to TRBD1. This CDR3 is built from 14 residues. J was trimmed by 5 bases and V by 6 bases; bases with no gene match: 8. In germline, CDR1 is MRHNA, CDR2 SNTAGT. The chain's CDR3 is CASSPLGGEDTQYF. The CDR3 bases that were read are TGTGCCAGCAGCCCTTTAGGGGGCGAAGATACG.

A remark on this clone: The read is 3 residues too short to cover the CDR3 end, so that end is filled in from the germline J gene. This chain joins TRBV20-1 and TRBJ2-2; 8 nucleotides agree with TRBD2. The V gene's germline CDR1 is DFQATT and CDR2 SNEGSKA (reference sequence). V lost 2 bases and J lost 0; bases outside the gene matches: 5. The CDR3 consists of 16 residues. The CDR3 region is CSARKSGRANTGELFF. Partial CDR3 DNA: TGCAGTGCTAGAAAGAGCGGGAGAGCGAACACCGGGGAG.

On this clone: The read ends 3 residues early relative to the CDR3; the germline J gene fills the gap. The V and J genes are TRBV6-2 or TRBV6-3 and TRBJ2-7; D perhaps matches TRBD1 (6 bases). From germline, CDR1 is MNHEY and CDR2 SVGEGT. V lost 0 bases, J lost 6 bases, and 15 bases lay in between. This CDR3 spans 15 amino acids. The sequenced part of the CDR3 DNA is TGTGCCAGCAGTTACTCGAGTACTGGGGGCCGCGAG. Its protein is CASSYSSTGGRE. The CDR3, in full, reads CASSYSSTGGREQYF.

As regards this clone: The CDR3 end is not reached by the read, which stops 3 residues before it; the germline J gene fills it in. The rearrangement joins TRBV14 to TRBJ2-2; D uncertain. V was shortened by 2 bases and J by 6 bases, with 19 bases between the two germline ends. Per the germline V gene, CDR1 is SGHDN and CDR2 is FVKESK. The CDR3 sequence is 17 residues long. The part of the CDR3 DNA that was read is TGTGCCAGCAGCCAAAGAAGTGGTAGGGTCCGTGCCGGGGAG. It codes for CASSQRSGRVRAGE. The entire CDR3 protein is CASSQRSGRVRAGELFF. The full variable domain, rest sourced from reference TRBV14 and TRBJ2-2, is EAGVTQFPSHSVIEKGQTVTLRCDPISGHDNLYWYRRVMGKEIKFLLHFVKESKQDESGMPNNRFLAERTGGTYSTLKVQPAELEDSGVYFCASSQRSGRVRAGELFFGEGSRLTVL.

As regards this clone: The CDR3 end lies 3 residues beyond the end of the read and is filled in from the germline J gene. The chain has TRBV5-1 and TRBJ2-5, with TRBD1 as a possible D gene (6 bases). V lost 2 bases, J lost 3 bases, and 11 bases lay in between. Germline lookup yields CDR1 SGHRS and CDR2 YFSETQ. CDR3 size: 14 residues. CDR3 DNA, as far as it was read: TGCGCCAGCAGCTTCCGGGACAAAAAAGAGACC. Its translation is CASSFRDKKET. In full, the CDR3 is CASSFRDKKETQYF.

Remarks on this clone: The read ends 3 residues early relative to the CDR3; the germline J gene fills the gap. This chain joins TRBV18 and TRBJ2-3, with 11 bases matching TRBD2. Germline V gene data show CDR1 as KGHSH and CDR2 as LQKENI. The CDR3 totals 17 residues. This CDR3 reads CASSPPLAGGTQETQYF. CDR3 DNA, as far as it was read: TGTGCCAGCTCACCACCGCTAGCGGGAGGTACGCAAGAGACG.

On this clone: The sequence runs out 3 residues before the end of the CDR3; the remainder is reconstructed from the germline J gene. This chain joins TRBV7-2 and TRBJ2-2; 7 bases line up with TRBD1. CDR1 and CDR2 from the germline V gene are SGHTA and FQGNSA. The CDR3 runs to 15 residues. Here the CDR3 reads CASSLATGLNSPLFF. The CDR3 bases that were read are TGTGCCAGCAGCTTAGCGACAGGGCTTAATTCACCG. Drawing the rest from reference TRBV7-2 and TRBJ2-2, the complete variable domain is GAGVSQSPSNKVTEKGKDVELRCDPISGHTALYWYRQSLGQGLEFLIYFQGNSAPDKSGLPSDRFSAERTGGSVSTLTIQRTQQEDSAVYLCASSLATGLNSPLFFGEGSRLTVL.

CDR3 bases read: TGCGCCAGCAGTCAAAACAGGGGCACTGAA. Translation: CASSQNRGTE. The full CDR3 protein reads CASSQNRGTEAFF. V is TRBV23-1 and J is TRBJ1-1; TRBD1 aligns across 7 bases. The sequence runs out 3 residues before the end of the CDR3; the remainder is reconstructed from the germline J gene. TRBV23-1 is treated as an ORF (open reading frame) with a function not yet certain. The CDR3 has 13 residues. J was trimmed by 4 bases and V by 2 bases; bases with no gene match: 1.